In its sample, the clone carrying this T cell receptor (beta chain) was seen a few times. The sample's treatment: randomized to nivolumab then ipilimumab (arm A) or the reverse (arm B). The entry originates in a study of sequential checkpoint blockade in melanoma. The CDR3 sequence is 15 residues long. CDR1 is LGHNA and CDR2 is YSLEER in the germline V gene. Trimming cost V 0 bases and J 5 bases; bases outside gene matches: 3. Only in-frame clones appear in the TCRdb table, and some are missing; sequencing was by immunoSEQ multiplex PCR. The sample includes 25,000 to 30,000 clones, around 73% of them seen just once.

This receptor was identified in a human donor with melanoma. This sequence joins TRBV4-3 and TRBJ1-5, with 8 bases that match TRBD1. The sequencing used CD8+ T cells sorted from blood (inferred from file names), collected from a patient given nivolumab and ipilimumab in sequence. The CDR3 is CASSQDPTGDQPQHF. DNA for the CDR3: TGCGCCAGCAGCCAAGATCCGACAGGGGATCAGCCCCAGCATTTT.